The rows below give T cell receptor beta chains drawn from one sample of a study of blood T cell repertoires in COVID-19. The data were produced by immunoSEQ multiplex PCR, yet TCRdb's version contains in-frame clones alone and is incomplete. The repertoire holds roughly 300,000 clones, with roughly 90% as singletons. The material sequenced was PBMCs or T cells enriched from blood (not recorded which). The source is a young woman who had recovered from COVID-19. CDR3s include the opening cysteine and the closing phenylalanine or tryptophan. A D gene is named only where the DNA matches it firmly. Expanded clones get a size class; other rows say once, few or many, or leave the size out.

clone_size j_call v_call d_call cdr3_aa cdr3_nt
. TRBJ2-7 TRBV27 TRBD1 CASRPGQVGAYEQYF TGTGCCAGCAGACCGGGACAGGTGGGTGCCTACGAGCAGTACTTC
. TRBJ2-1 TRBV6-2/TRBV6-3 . CASSYGGVGNEQFF TGTGCCAGCAGTTACGGAGGGGTGGGCAATGAGCAGTTCTTC
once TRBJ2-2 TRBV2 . CASSGQGTGELFF TGTGCCAGCAGTGGGCAGGGCACCGGGGAGCTGTTTTTT
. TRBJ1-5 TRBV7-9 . CASSPGGSDQPQHF TGTGCCAGCAGCCCGGGAGGCAGCGATCAGCCCCAGCATTTT
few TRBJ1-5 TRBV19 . CASSINWQGISNQPQHF TGTGCCAGTAGTATCAACTGGCAGGGAATAAGCAATCAGCCCCAGCATTTT
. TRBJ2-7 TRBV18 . CASSPQQGYEQYF TGTGCCAGCTCACCTCAACAGGGATACGAGCAGTACTTC
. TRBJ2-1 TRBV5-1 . CASSPSSYNEQFF TGCGCCAGCAGCCCGAGCTCCTACAATGAGCAGTTCTTC
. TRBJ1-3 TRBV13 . CASSQLSGNTIYF TGTGCCAGCAGTCAACTTTCTGGAAACACCATATATTTT
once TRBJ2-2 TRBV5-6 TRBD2 CASSWGLAGGWTGELFF TGTGCCAGCAGCTGGGGACTAGCGGGAGGGTGGACCGGGGAGCTGTTTTTT
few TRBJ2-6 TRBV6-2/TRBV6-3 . CASSYLPVHSSGANVLTF TGTGCCAGCAGTTACCTACCGGTCCACTCCTCTGGGGCCAACGTCCTGACTTTC
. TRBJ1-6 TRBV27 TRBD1 CASSNRDRVSPLHF TGTGCCAGCAGTAACCGGGACAGGGTTTCACCCCTCCACTTT
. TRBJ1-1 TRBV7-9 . CASSLGTSEAFF TGTGCCAGCAGCTTAGGGACATCTGAAGCTTTCTTT
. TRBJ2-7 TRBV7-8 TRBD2 CASSLGGSGSLYEQYF TGTGCCAGCAGCTTAGGGGGTAGCGGGAGTCTCTACGAGCAGTACTTC
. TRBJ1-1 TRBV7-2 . CASSAGRGGEAFF TGTGCCAGCAGTGCCGGGCGGGGAGGGGAAGCTTTCTTT
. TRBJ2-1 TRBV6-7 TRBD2 CASSLAGVYNEQFF TGTGCCAGCAGCCTGGCGGGAGTTTACAATGAGCAGTTCTTC
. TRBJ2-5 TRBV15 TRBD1 CATSPPNRGLQETQYF TGTGCCACCAGCCCGCCCAACAGGGGCTTACAAGAGACCCAGTACTTC
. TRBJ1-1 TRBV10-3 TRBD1 CAISDGTGGNEAFF TGTGCCATCAGTGATGGGACAGGGGGGAATGAAGCTTTCTTT
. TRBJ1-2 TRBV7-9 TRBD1 CASSLGQGADYGYTF TGTGCCAGCAGCTTAGGACAGGGGGCAGACTATGGCTACACCTTC
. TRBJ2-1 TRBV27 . CASSPGQKVNEQFF TGTGCCAGCAGTCCAGGACAAAAGGTGAATGAGCAGTTCTTC
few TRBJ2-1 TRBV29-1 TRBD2 CSVERLAGGHDEQFF TGCAGCGTTGAAAGGCTAGCGGGAGGGCACGATGAGCAGTTCTTC
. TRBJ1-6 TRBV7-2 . CASSLNTGYNSPLHF TGTGCCAGCAGCCTAAATACGGGCTATAATTCACCCCTCCACTTT
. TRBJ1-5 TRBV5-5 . CASSLARGFNQPQHF TGTGCCAGCAGCTTGGCCAGAGGGTTTAATCAGCCCCAGCATTTT
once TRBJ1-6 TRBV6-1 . CASSEEGKSPLHF TGTGCCAGCAGTGAAGAGGGGAAATCACCCCTCCACTTT
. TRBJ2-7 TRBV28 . CASSSFTYEQYF TGTGCCAGCAGTTCCTTTACCTACGAGCAGTACTTC
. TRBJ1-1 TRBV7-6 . CASSLDPGLNTEAFF TGTGCCAGCAGCCTAGACCCAGGGCTGAACACTGAAGCTTTCTTT
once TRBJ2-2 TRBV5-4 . CASSPGQFPGELFF TGTGCCAGCAGCCCGGGACAATTTCCCGGGGAGCTGTTTTTT
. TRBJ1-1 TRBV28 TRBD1 CASTKDRFTEAFF TGTGCCAGCACGAAGGACAGGTTCACTGAAGCTTTCTTT
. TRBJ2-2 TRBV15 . CATSRDRGRVGPGELFF TGTGCCACCAGCAGAGATAGAGGCAGGGTGGGTCCCGGGGAGCTGTTTTTT
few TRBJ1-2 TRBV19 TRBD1 CASSISGTEDFYGYTF TGTGCCAGTAGTATTTCGGGGACAGAAGATTTCTATGGCTACACCTTC
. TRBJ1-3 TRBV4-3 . CASSQESRAGNTIYF TGCGCCAGCAGCCAAGAAAGTCGGGCTGGAAACACCATATATTTT
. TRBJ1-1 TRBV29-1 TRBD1 CSVEGQPNTEAFF TGCAGCGTTGAGGGACAGCCGAACACTGAAGCTTTCTTT
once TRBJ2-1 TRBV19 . CASSISMMFYNEQFF TGTGCCAGTAGTATTAGCATGATGTTCTACAATGAGCAGTTCTTC
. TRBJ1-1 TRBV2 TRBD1 CASKGDRNTEAFF TGTGCCAGCAAGGGGGACAGGAACACTGAAGCTTTCTTT
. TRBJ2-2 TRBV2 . CASQYTGELFF TGTGCCAGTCAATACACCGGGGAGCTGTTTTTT
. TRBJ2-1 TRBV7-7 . CASSLASGNEQFF TGTGCTAGCAGCTTAGCGTCGGGCAATGAGCAGTTCTTC
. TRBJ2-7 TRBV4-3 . CASSQEYGGSYEQYF TGCGCCAGCAGCCAAGAATATGGCGGTTCCTACGAGCAGTACTTC
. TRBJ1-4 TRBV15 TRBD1 CATSRAGGRDEKLFF TGTGCCACCAGCAGGGCAGGGGGCCGGGATGAAAAACTGTTTTTT
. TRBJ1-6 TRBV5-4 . CASSLRGAYSPLHF TGTGCCAGCAGCTTGCGGGGGGCTTATTCACCCCTCCACTTT
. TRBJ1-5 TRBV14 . CASSTLAGEPQHF TGTGCCAGCAGCACACTGGCAGGGGAGCCCCAGCATTTT
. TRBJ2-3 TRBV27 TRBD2 CASSLTSGSVADTQYF TGTGCCAGCAGTCTGACTAGCGGGAGTGTTGCGGATACGCAGTATTTT
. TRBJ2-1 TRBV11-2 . CASSLRHYSYNEQFF TGTGCCAGCAGCTTACGGCACTACTCCTACAATGAGCAGTTCTTC
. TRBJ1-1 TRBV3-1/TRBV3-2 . CASSQDGAANTEAFF TGTGCCAGCAGCCAAGATGGGGCAGCGAACACTGAAGCTTTCTTT
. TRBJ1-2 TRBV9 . CASSAPRAREDGYTF TGTGCCAGCAGCGCCCCCAGGGCCAGGGAGGATGGCTACACCTTC
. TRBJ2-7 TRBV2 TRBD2 CASSRPSGSTYEQYF TGTGCCAGCAGTAGACCTAGCGGGAGTACATACGAGCAGTACTTC
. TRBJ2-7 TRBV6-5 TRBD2 CASSYSKGTSYEQYF TGTGCCAGCAGTTACTCGAAAGGGACTAGCTACGAGCAGTACTTC
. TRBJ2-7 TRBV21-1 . CASTQGTSRSSYEQYF TGTGCCAGCACCCAAGGTACTAGCAGGAGCTCCTACGAGCAGTACTTC
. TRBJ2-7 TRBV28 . CASRAGTFSYEQYF TGTGCCAGCAGGGCCGGGACTTTCTCCTACGAGCAGTACTTC
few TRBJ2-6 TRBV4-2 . CASTLGSGANVLTF TGTGCCAGCACCCTCGGTTCTGGGGCCAACGTCCTGACTTTC
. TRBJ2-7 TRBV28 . CASSPDSGVSSYEQYF TGTGCCAGCAGTCCCGATTCGGGGGTTAGCTCCTACGAGCAGTACTTC